This entry concerns a single TCR beta chain. Its antigen is currently unknown. This record belongs to a study of long-term antiretroviral therapy in people with HIV. Germline CDR1 and CDR2: MNHNY and SVGAGI (reference sequence). CDR3 length: 13 residues. Between the trimmed V and J ends, which lost 2 bases and 1 base, there was a span of 5 bases. Sequencing used immunoSEQ v3.0 at survey level. Measured with immunoSEQ multiplex PCR; TCRdb has only the in-frame clones, and not every one. The sample holds 20,000 to 30,000 clones, over 65% seen once. Whole-study results and caveats: Investigators report no available data on ART adherence, viral resistance or therapy changes. Despite increasing after ART, diversity remained lower than that of transplant donor controls.

This chain uses TRBV6-6 with TRBJ1-1; D is uncertain. Here the sequenced sample was unsorted PBMCs, taken roughly 4.8 years after starting antiretroviral therapy. This sequence was found in a middle-aged man with HIV. CDR3 coding DNA: TGTGCCAGCAGTTACAATGGGAACACTGAAGCTTTCTTT. This translates into CASSYNGNTEAFF.